The 8 T cell receptor beta chains given below trace back to one sample, sequenced in a study of OX40 agonist ivuxolimab in advanced cancers. Data came from immunoSEQ multiplex PCR; TCRdb stores just in-frame clones and leaves some out. Of about 79,000 clones in the sample, 85% to 95% were seen once. Sequenced here: CD4+ or CD8+ T cells sorted from blood, sampled in a trial of the OX40 agonist ivuxolimab. The receptor source for this set is an adult with an advanced solid tumor such as melanoma, head and neck, liver or kidney cancer.

This chain uses TRBV4-3 with TRBJ2-3, with D perhaps TRBD2 (7 bases). The length of the CDR3 is 15 residues. Trimming removed 1 base from V and 5 bases from J, with 13 bases in between. Germline assignment: CDR1 LGHNA and CDR2 YSLEER. DNA of the CDR3: TGCGCCAGCAGCCAAGCCCGGGGGGCCCAAGATACGCAGTATTTT. It is translated as CASSQARGAQDTQYF.

This chain joins TRBV29-1 and TRBJ2-7, with D possibly called TRBD1 or TRBD2 (5 bases each). Germline CDR1 is SQVTM and CDR2 is ANQGSEA. The CDR3 extends over 15 amino acids. Trimming pared 7 bases from V and 2 bases from J, leaving 21 bases between. The CDR3 here is CSADLWGGSAYEQYF. CDR3 bases: TGCAGCGCCGACCTCTGGGGCGGGTCAGCCTACGAGCAGTACTTC.

J is TRBJ2-5 and V is TRBV30; the D is unclear. Trimming left V 0 bases short and J 2 bases short, with 13 bases between. Germline CDR1 reads GTSNPN; CDR2 reads SVGIG (reference sequence). This CDR3 is built from 15 residues. The CDR3 protein is CAWSVWAGPQETQYF. In nucleotides, the CDR3 is TGTGCCTGGAGTGTATGGGCAGGACCGCAAGAGACCCAGTACTTC.

This chain joins TRBV9 and TRBJ2-3; 11 positions agree with TRBD2. Trimming removed 3 bases from V and 3 bases from J; junction bases left unmatched: 3. Germline CDR1 SGDLS, CDR2 YYNGEE. CDR3 size: 15 residues. The CDR3 nucleotides read TGTGCCAGCAGCGGAGGGACTAGCGGAACAGATACGCAGTATTTT. Translated: CASSGGTSGTDTQYF.

This chain uses TRBV6-5 with TRBJ2-7; TRBD2 might be the D (6 bases). Germline V gives CDR1 MNHEY, CDR2 SVGAGI. The CDR3 covers 12 residues. Trimming removed 6 bases from V and 1 base from J, with 7 bases in between. CDR3 loop: CASSGLSYEQYF. The CDR3 nucleotides are TGTGCCAGCAGCGGACTATCCTACGAGCAGTACTTC.

The rearrangement uses TRBV4-1 and TRBJ2-5, with 13 bases matching TRBD2. Germline values: CDR1 MGHRA, CDR2 YSYEKL. V was clipped by 4 bases and J by 5 bases; unmatched bases: 7. This CDR3 is built from 16 residues. The CDR3 here is CASSLTSGGLLETQYF. CDR3 nucleotides: TGCGCCAGCAGCCTGACTAGCGGGGGGCTCTTGGAGACCCAGTACTTC.

This rearrangement joins TRBV7-2 to TRBJ1-5; maybe TRBD1 (6 bases). CDR1 is SGHTA and CDR2 is FQGNSA in the germline V gene. The V gene lost 5 bases and the J gene lost 6 bases, with 20 bases spanning the gap. The length of the CDR3 is 16 residues. CDR3 loop: CASSPIAGAHGQPQHF. The CDR3 DNA is TGTGCCAGCAGCCCAATCGCGGGGGCGCATGGTCAGCCCCAGCATTTT. The entire variable domain, with the rest obtained from reference TRBV7-2 and TRBJ1-5, is as follows: GAGVSQSPSNKVTEKGKDVELRCDPISGHTALYWYRQSLGQGLEFLIYFQGNSAPDKSGLPSDRFSAERTGGSVSTLTIQRTQQEDSAVYLCASSPIAGAHGQPQHFGDGTRLSIL.

The chain uses TRBV29-1 and TRBJ2-3; D ambiguous. CDR3 length: 15 amino acids. V was pared by 6 bases and J by 2 bases, with 18 bases between. The germline V gene encodes CDR1 SQVTM and CDR2 ANQGSEA. CDR3 coding DNA: TGCAGCGTGCCACCCGCTGCGCAGGACACAGATACGCAGTATTTT. Translated, it gives CSVPPAAQDTDTQYF.